This T cell receptor beta chain was profiled in a study of blood T cell repertoires in COVID-19 (dated by TCRdb to 2020 to 2022). Regarding the research as a whole: Collaborator samples came from the United States, Italy and Spain and covered acute and convalescent phases of COVID-19. The prospective study material was composed of cDNA or gDNA derived from T cells, B-cell-depleted T cells, or PBMCs. A freely available public database, intended as a resource for researchers studying the immune response to SARS-CoV-2, is where the repertoires were released. The samples were drawn from two sources: the first 160 participants of the ongoing ImmuneRACE study, and 1,000 to 1,500 subjects contributed by 6 global collaborators. Deeply sampled blood TCRbeta repertoires from subjects exposed to, actively infected with, or recovered from COVID-19 were included in the dataset. A de-identified subject ID, COVID-19 status, age in years and sex were almost always included in the sample metadata. Where available, HLA class I and class II types were obtained from metadata supplied by the sample provider rather than from assay-based typing. The study at large found these results: The quantity of clinical and demographic metadata differed by source and by participant and was supplied without curation.

TCRbeta CDR3 regions were amplified from genomic DNA using the immunoSEQ Assay, a bias-controlled multiplex PCR. The original pipeline was this. Within the assay, amplification of reference gene primers was used to estimate how many nucleated cells each sample contained. To quantify the absolute abundance of each unique TCRbeta CDR3 rearrangement, sequence reads were collapsed and filtered. Productive Simpson clonality was computed per sample as the square root of Simpson's diversity index over productive rearrangements. TCRdb's version of the immuneACCESS table is confined to in-frame rearrangements and falls short of the full clone set. An unresolved V gene accounts for under half of the shortfall where checked; the remainder is of unknown origin. V and J calls plus clone size are reproduced from that table; the DNA served to infer D and trimming. The sample profile shows approximately 240,000 clones; 84% of them were found once. The ten largest account for 3% of the sample.

Worth noting for this clone: The antigen it recognizes is unknown. Base qualities were left out, and no much larger clone turns up one base away.

A second Seattle source provided samples from volunteer blood donors who had recovered from COVID-19. Each collaborating institution followed its own protocols to collect whole blood in K2EDTA tubes. For TCRbeta analysis, collaborator samples were shipped as frozen whole blood, as isolated PBMCs, or as DNA extracted from either sample type. V and J are truncated by 0 bases and 11 bases respectively, leaving an intervening sequence of 8 bases. From cysteine to phenylalanine, the CDR3 is 13 amino acids long. The retained sequence is limited to the CDR3, 39 bases, with the frame set at the first base. Based on the germline V gene (reference sequence), the CDR1 and CDR2 sequences are LNHNV and YYDKDF.

The receptor comes from a woman under 40 who had recovered from COVID-19. The sequenced material came from peripheral blood. Here the chain combines TRBV15 and TRBJ1-6, with an unclear D gene assignment. CDR3 sequence: CATSREYTTPLHF. The nucleotide sequence reads TGTGCCACCAGCAGAGAGTACACAACACCCCTCCACTTT. The full variable domain, completed from the reference TRBV15 and TRBJ1-6 proteins outside the CDR3, reads DAMVIQNPRYQVTQFGKPVTLSCSQTLNHNVMYWYQQKSSQAPKLLFHYYDKDFNNEADTPDNFQSRRPNTSFCFLDIRSPGLGDTAMYLCATSREYTTPLHFGNGTRLTVT.